This TCR beta chain was documented in a study of breast tumors, draining lymph nodes, adjacent tissues. Overall study results and limits: Compared with lymph nodes, tumors were less diverse; compared with nontumor tissue, more. Findings are consistent with lymph node origin and intratumoral expansion of most tumor T cells. That most tumor T cells come from lymph nodes remained unproven. Tumor and nontumor repertoires were significantly more similar in luminal-like than in basal-like breast cancer.

The ends were cut back, 3 bases at V and 8 bases at J, with 13 bases in the middle. The CDR3 length is 14 residues. Breast cancer patients provided tissue from their axillary draining lymph nodes. TCRdb fed the multiplex PCR reads into MiXCR, producing one record per CDR3 protein. The repertoire holds some 97,000 distinct CDR3 sequences, with about 20% as singletons. This clonotype has a count of ten or more. Its specificity is unknown. The sequencing input was axillary lymph node tissue. V is TRBV12-3 or TRBV12-4 and J is TRBJ1-4, with a weak D call TRBD1 (5 bases). This receptor was identified in a female donor with breast cancer. Some clones in this sample may be carry-over from other donors' samples. The CDR3 region has the DNA TGTGCCAGCAGTTTCAGGGTTGGGGGGGAAAAACTGTTTTTT. It codes for CASSFRVGGEKLFF.